Detailed here is one T cell receptor beta chain. Its antigen is still unknown. Per-base quality was not reported, and no clone a single base away is much larger than it. This record belongs to a study of cytomegalovirus exposure and HLA in healthy donors (dated 2017 in TCRdb). Background for the entire study: In an earlier analysis of approximately 500 of the donors, around 290 Gb of sequence data and 95 million to 130 million unique TCR beta sequences from about 179 million T cells were reported. An early release covering around 630 HLA-typed donors comprised approximately 300 gigabases of sequencing data and 85 million to 100 million unique TCR sequences. Among the roughly 390 genotyped donors, about 85% belonged to the genetic ancestry cluster associated with self-reported Caucasian donors. The aim of the study was to test whether cataloging public T cell receptors could identify signatures of past pathogen exposure. Using immunosequencing, the study profiled T cell repertoires from 666 subjects and related those repertoires to cytomegalovirus serostatus. A separate validation cohort of about 110 different subjects was used in addition to the approximately 670-subject first cohort. To predict cytomegalovirus infection status, the study brought together high-throughput TCR immunosequencing, statistical association of individual TCRs with disease status, and machine learning. A later analysis re-analyzed previously published TCR beta repertoires from 500 to 700 donors and added high-resolution HLA genotyping to study TCR occurrence patterns. Rather than using new phenotypic data, the later analysis identified candidate immune exposures from TCR beta sequences and from how often those sequences occurred across donors. To decide whether each TCR beta V gene segment behaved as functional or pseudogenic, an earlier analysis of nearly 600 of the donors relied on high-throughput TCR beta sequencing. Donor age, sex, ethnicity and CMV serostatus were compiled alongside the repertoire data. A later genetic analysis used genome-wide SNP genotypes for 398 of the 666 donors, treating that subset as a discovery cohort. Every repertoire in the discovery cohort had been generated on one and the same sequencing platform. HLA typing covered class I and class II loci at four-digit resolution. Typing coverage varied by locus: about 620-630 donors for A, B, C, DRB1 and DQB1; roughly 520 for DQA1; some 610 for DPA1; approximately 490 for DPB1. Several DR-DQ haplotypes were handled as single units for association and clustering because linkage in the cohort was strong. On average, 235,054 unique TCR beta nucleotide sequences were sequenced per donor among 300 to 500 genotyped donors of the cohort, with around 19% of those sequences being non-productive. Paper-wide results and their limitations: An association between a missense DCLRE1C variant and V-gene and J-gene trimming of TCR beta chains was found in a later genetic analysis and replicated in an independent cohort. It was suggested by the authors that the approach could potentially be generalized to other disease states and immunological phenotypes. A later analysis found that most CMV-associated TCR beta chains appeared HLA-restricted, with HLA associations seemingly driven largely by CMV exposure. When HLA alleles, especially DR and DQ, strongly co-occurred, TCR associations were difficult to assign to individual alleles. A further reported finding was that TCR beta sequences accurately predicted the HLA-A and HLA-B alleles for most subjects in the first cohort. The earlier analysis of around 600 of the donors excluded about 16 rarely observed V segments, including chromosome 9 orphons, because counts were too low. Immune exposure information for the cohort was limited to CMV serostatus. An earlier analysis of 587 of the donors showed that most TCR beta V segments appeared in productive rearrangements either about 90% or about 30% of the time, which broadly matched IMGT annotations. In a later analysis, over 15,000 TCR beta sequences were associated with specific HLA alleles at a false discovery rate of 0.05. Cytomegalovirus status was reported to be diagnosed by the classifier with high specificity and sensitivity in both the original and validation cohorts. Roughly uniform sequencing depth across donors was assumed in presence/absence analyses, although this assumption may not hold. The cohort was sequenced for TCR beta chains only, and without alpha or paired-chain data the features that could be detected were limited. Compared with the roughly 710-donor mean, donors in an Asian-associated ancestry cluster had fewer N-insertions in productive TCRs, according to a later genetic analysis. Linkage disequilibrium might explain the correlated functional status among segregating V segments, but an unknown experimental factor could not be ruled out. Because HLA typing was missing for some donors at each locus, association tests included only the typed subset. A later analysis found that TCR association rates varied across HLA loci, with DRB1 alleles showing the most associated TCRs and HLA-C alleles the fewest. In the study, about 150 TCR beta chains were listed as associated with cytomegalovirus. In vitro tests confirmed that a few of the cytomegalovirus-associated TCR beta chains recognize cytomegalovirus antigens. The 87-base-pair reads could not distinguish some IMGT-functional V segments, including TRBV6-2 and TRBV6-3, so those segments were excluded. While some public TCRs were present in many individuals, most TCR sequences turned up only very rarely across donors. A later analysis found that HLA-associated TCR beta chains were more clonally expanded and had lower generation probabilities than equally common non-associated chains. A group of highly shared sequence variants was considered likely to be a technical artifact of the sequencing pipeline. A later analysis reported that several top co-occurrence clusters appeared linked to parvovirus B19, influenza, CMV and Epstein-Barr virus.

The cohort consisted of more than 650 healthy bone marrow donors. All cohort members were sampled while nominally healthy, although unrecorded immune exposures were likely present. The donor tested CMV seropositive and was one of the 289 seropositive cohort members. A peripheral blood sample was collected from each donor, and TCR beta sequencing was performed on peripheral blood mononuclear cells. Genomic DNA extraction from the blood cell samples was performed with the Qiagen DNeasy Blood Extraction Kit. Inclusive of the bounding cysteine and phenylalanine, the CDR3 is 14 residues long. Of the read, only the CDR3 DNA is kept; its 42 bases are in frame from base 1. CDR1 and CDR2, looked up from the germline V gene (reference sequence), are SEHNR and FQNEAQ. V loses 5 bases at its end and J loses 1 base; junction bases beyond the gene matches: 1. Preparation of the library involved the immunoSEQ multiplex PCR assay. The multiplex PCR relied on a mix of 60 forward primers for TCR Vbeta segments and 13 reverse primers for TCR Jbeta segments. The CDR3 region of rearranged TCR beta genes was amplified from genomic DNA with a multiplex PCR assay. Amplified TCR beta libraries were sequenced as 87-base-pair reads on the Illumina HiSeq System. As for the original processing: A later analysis counted approximately 74 million unique TCR beta chains across the 550 to 700 repertoires, and some 11 million of these chains were shared by at least two donors. Raw reads were error-corrected and collapsed into unique sequences with a nearest-neighbor algorithm that merged closely related sequences to remove PCR and sequencing errors. Alignment of CDR3 sequences to IMGT reference sequences was used to assign V, D and J gene segments. Each retained sequence needed at least a six-nucleotide match to both a V gene segment and a J gene segment. A rearrangement counted as productive if the CDR3 had no stop codons and remained in frame with V and J, and every other rearrangement counted as non-productive. CDR3 was defined according to IMGT convention as the region running from the second conserved V-encoded cysteine to the conserved J-encoded phenylalanine. The earlier analysis of about 570 of the donors excluded any sequence lacking an unambiguous match to a single V gene segment. In an earlier analysis of almost 600 of the donors, a V segment was called functional when productive rearrangements were above 56.7%, and segregating when the standard deviation between donors exceeded 5%. A statistical classification framework was developed to diagnose cytomegalovirus status using the catalog of TCR beta chain sequences. A later analysis assigned V and J genes by comparing TCR nucleotide sequences with IMGT/GENE-DB human TR gene sequences. The TCRdist pipeline was used in a later analysis to assign CDR3 sequences and most-parsimonious VDJ recombination scenarios. In a later analysis, every TCR beta chain was defined by the combination of its CDR3 amino acid sequence and its V-gene family, and reads without a unique V-gene family were dropped. To address suspected cross-contamination and a sequencing artifact, a later analysis removed a few hundred highly shared, low-generation-probability nucleotide sequences. In a later analysis, a clonal expansion index was calculated for each public chain from normalized within-repertoire ranks of inferred template counts. In a later analysis, generation probabilities were computed with a VDJ recombination model fitted to out-of-frame rearrangements, and the resulting probabilities were checked against IGoR. Hypergeometric tests were used in a later analysis to score TCR-TCR, TCR-HLA and TCR-CMV co-occurrence, with a repertoire-size bias correction applied to the TCR pairs. In a later analysis, false discovery rates were estimated by permuting HLA or CMV assignments 20 times. In a later analysis, co-occurring TCRs were grouped using DBSCAN, and TCRdist sequence similarity was added for clustering within HLA-allele-positive subsets. For co-occurrence clustering, repertoires with fewer than 30,000 or more than 120,000 public chains were excluded, along with a handful of repertoires with anomalous nucleotide sharing. The source is immuneACCESS, and TCRdb retained only in-frame sequences with V and J called. Part of the clones is not carried over; for the studies checked, unresolved V genes explain less than half of this, and the remainder is unexplained. V, J and clone size are taken as reported in that table, and D and trimming were inferred from the DNA itself. The sample table shows 45,000 to 55,000 clones, and around 80% are seen once. More than 7% of the sample lies in the top ten.

The source of this sequence is a man aged 25 to 40 in good health and CMV-seropositive. Sequencing was done on a sample of PBMCs. This receptor chain uses TRBV7-9 and TRBJ2-1; TRBD1 fits 8 bases in the junction. DNA sequence: TGTGCCAGCAGCGGACAGGGATCCTACAATGAGCAGTTCTTC. Translation gives CASSGQGSYNEQFF.